This paragraph covers one T cell receptor beta chain sequence. The table lists this clone with a count of one. Its specific antigen is unknown. One base away there is no much larger clone; base qualities are not given. Clipping removes 4 bases from V and 0 bases from J, with 0 as the unmatched junction base count. The germline V gene specifies SGHDT as CDR1 and YYEEEE as CDR2. The CDR3 measures 14 amino acids from cysteine to phenylalanine. Here the CDR3 DNA is all that survives: 42 bases in frame from base 1. This record belongs to a study of graft-versus-host responses after intestinal transplantation (dated by TCRdb to the early 2020s). In terms of the full investigation: The transplants that recipients got were multivisceral, liver-intestinal, or isolated intestinal. All recipients received anti-thymocyte globulin induction followed by maintenance tacrolimus and steroids for around 3 years. Bulk TCR-beta CDR3 sequencing was used to track graft-versus-host and host-versus-graft alloreactive T cell clones in the graft, circulation and bone marrow after intestinal transplantation. Alloreactive clones were identified by sequencing pre-transplant mixed lymphocyte reaction products and comparing them with unstimulated pre-transplant donor and recipient T cells. The cohort enrolled about two dozen intestinal transplant recipients including one retransplant, and a few patients lacking pretransplant specimens were excluded. Donor T cell macrochimerism was defined as a peak of at least 4% donor T cells among recipient peripheral blood mononuclear cells. Instead of going to the commercial service, samples from three later patients were sequenced in-house on an Illumina MiSeq and processed with MiXCR. The research as a whole found: Peak levels of circulating GvH clones were associated with declines in HvG clones early after transplant. Patients with donor T cell macrochimerism had high GvH to HvG T cell clonal ratios in their allografts. GvH clones were found in recipient bone marrow, and some of the GvH clones appeared earlier in ileal mucosa or blood, which is consistent with an intestinal mucosal origin. Conclusions were limited by the relatively low number and heterogeneity of intestinal transplant patients.

Library prep was done by the immunoSEQ multiplex PCR assay. For most patients, genomic DNA was isolated with the Qiagen DNeasy Blood and Tissue Kit and shipped frozen to Adaptive Biotechnologies for TCR sequencing. High-throughput TCR-beta CDR3 sequencing of genomic DNA from most patients was performed by Adaptive Biotechnologies. For the original study's pipeline: Adaptive's ImmunoSEQ software supplied the TCR sequencing data for 15 to 20 patients, while MiXCR and VDJtools were used to process a few other patients. To correct CD4 versus CD8 sorting errors, sequences present in both subsets at a frequency ratio below 5:1 were removed. CDR3 nucleotide sequences shared between donor and recipient were removed because their origin could not be assigned. To be classed as alloreactive, a clone needed at least 2-fold expansion over unstimulated cells and a minimum CFSE-low frequency of 0.002% (template counts) or 0.001% (read counts). Clones were considered mappable if detected in sequenced pre-transplant spleen, lymph node, or MLR CFSE-low populations of the donor or recipient. Cumulative frequency of alloreactive clones was calculated as a percentage of all sequences weighted by copy number. TCRdb obtained this table from immuneACCESS and retained in-frame rearrangements with V and J assigned. These tables miss some clones; where compared with another copy, unresolved V genes account for less than half of the shortfall, and the remainder is unexplained. V, J and clone size are taken as reported in that table, and D and trimming were inferred from the DNA itself. This sample gives around 120,000 clones in total; roughly 95% of them show up just once. The top ten clonotypes cover about 3.3% of the sample.

Explained via the paper, the time point label denotes: cells obtained before transplantation from donor or recipient. CD3+CD4+ and CD3+CD8+ populations were FACS-sorted from unstimulated pre-transplant donor and recipient cells taken from spleen or lymph nodes. The sample here was unstimulated CD8+ T cells sorted from spleen or lymph node cells, taken before intestinal transplant. The sequence links TRBV5-6 to TRBJ2-5; TRBD2 agrees with 10 junctional bases. The receptor was isolated from a human donor who received an intestinal transplant. The CDR3 loop reads CASSLAGDQETQYF. The bases read TGTGCCAGCAGCCTAGCGGGAGACCAAGAGACCCAGTACTTC.